Listed below are T cell receptor beta chains from one sample, sequenced in a study of identical twins. TCRdb ran MiXCR on the 5' RACE reads and lists one entry per CDR3 protein. The sample yields 200,000 to 250,000 distinct CDR3 sequences, about 7% seen once. A further study also used this sample, focusing on yellow fever vaccine responses in identical twins.

Sequenced input: memory (CD45RO+) T cells sorted from blood. The receptors here all came from a woman between 18 and 29 years old in good health. The CDR3 runs from the conserved cysteine through the conserved F or W.

V gene	J gene	CDR3 protein
TRBV18	TRBJ1-4	CASSPGDDTRGEKLFF
TRBV27	TRBJ2-7	CASSAGTSGYEQYF
TRBV28	TRBJ1-2	CASSLSRIYGYTF
TRBV6-1	TRBJ2-1	CASSEGLAEYNEQFF
TRBV7-8	TRBJ2-7	CASSLGSLLGDEQYF
TRBV21-1	TRBJ2-4	CASSKVKHPHPWAKNIQYF
TRBV24-1	TRBJ1-5	CATSSRWRDQPQHF
TRBV29-1	TRBJ2-3	CSVAQGSASTDTQYF
TRBV20-1	TRBJ2-7	CSARDVRTTYEQYF
TRBV3-1	TRBJ2-5	CASSQVGRGQETQYF
TRBV6-2/TRBV6-3	TRBJ2-5	CASSPVGLSRETQYF
TRBV12-3/TRBV12-4	TRBJ1-3	CASRQQDSSGNTIYF
TRBV20-1	TRBJ2-7	CSARIGNGYEQYF
TRBV7-9	TRBJ2-5	CASSRGVQETQYF
TRBV7-9	TRBJ2-7	CASSYKGGGPYEQYF
TRBV20-1	TRBJ2-1	CSAPEGGRRSSYNEQFF
TRBV10-1	TRBJ2-5	CASSELSSGQETQYF
TRBV15	TRBJ2-3	CATSRDVGDTQYF
TRBV20-1	TRBJ2-1	CSARDDQRGASSYNEQFF
TRBV12-3/TRBV12-4	TRBJ2-1	CTICLAPRGGGPYNEQFF
TRBV4-2	TRBJ2-7	CASSQDVSGLGQYF
TRBV7-2	TRBJ2-2	CASSLRLAGVTGELFF
TRBV28	TRBJ2-7	CASSPRGSGRARSSYEQYF